This T cell receptor (beta chain) was captured in a study of cytomegalovirus exposure and HLA in healthy donors. Study in general: Early released data comprised around 79 million unique TCRs from HLA-typed donors. 81% of 300 to 450 genotyped donors fell in the Caucasian-associated ancestry cluster. Study-level results: The majority of CMV-associated TCR beta chains were reported as apparently HLA-restricted in a later analysis.

The primer mix had 60 Vbeta and 13 Jbeta primers. Sequenced by immunoSEQ multiplex PCR; TCRdb stores in-frame clones only, minus some. The repertoire has 89,000 or so clones, just under 75% of them found once; the top ten carry 4% to 5%. The CDR3 contains 17 residues. Germline CDR1 and CDR2: SNHLY and FYNNEI. The V gene end was trimmed by 6 bases and the J gene end by 5 bases; junction bases not matched to a gene: 11. On this clone itself: Its target is not known.

This sequence originates from a man aged 55-75 years in good health and CMV-seronegative. Material for sequencing was PBMCs. The rearrangement links TRBV2 to TRBJ2-1, with 12 nucleotides matching TRBD2. In DNA, the CDR3 is TGTGCCAGCAGCGACACCGGACTAGCGGGGACACACAATGAGCAGTTCTTC. Encoded protein: CASSDTGLAGTHNEQFF.